The 19 T cell receptor beta chains in this list originate from one sample, sequenced in a study of blood T cell repertoires in COVID-19. Assay used: immunoSEQ multiplex PCR; TCRdb lists only in-frame clones, some missing. The sample has fewer than 400,000 clones; approximately 88% are singletons. Sequenced material: PBMCs or T cells enriched from blood (not recorded which). These receptor sequences come from a woman aged 18-30 years who had recovered from COVID-19.

The chain employs TRBV19 and TRBJ2-7; perhaps TRBD1 as D (7 bases). Germline assignment: CDR1 LNHDA and CDR2 SQIVND (reference sequence). The CDR3 is 13 residues long. The V and J ends lost 4 bases and 6 bases respectively, with 13 bases between them. DNA of the CDR3: TGTGCCAGTAGTAATCACAGGGGAGGCGAGCAGTACTTC. It encodes CASSNHRGGEQYF.

This chain links TRBV13 with TRBJ1-6; unclear D gene. The CDR3 is 14 amino acids. Looked up from germline, CDR1 is PRHDT and CDR2 is FYEKMQ (reference sequence). Trimming took off 5 bases at V and 7 bases at J, with 12 bases between the two ends. The CDR3 region has the DNA TGTGCCAGCAGCATAACAGTTACAAATTCACCCCTCCACTTT. Translation gives CASSITVTNSPLHF.

This clone was observed many times. The V gene is TRBV7-3, the J gene TRBJ2-5; 13 nucleotides line up with TRBD2. Germline loops: CDR1 SGHTA, CDR2 FQGTGA. The CDR3 contains 15 residues. After removal of 5 bases from V and 5 bases from J, the junction contained 5 bases not matched to a gene. CDR3 coding DNA: TGTGCCAGCAGCCTGGGACTAGCGGGGTTGGAGACCCAGTACTTC. This sequence encodes CASSLGLAGLETQYF.

The CDR3 region is CATSDPPGTGEGTQYF. CDR3 coding DNA: TGTGCCACCAGTGACCCTCCCGGGACAGGGGAGGGTACGCAGTATTTT. This chain links TRBV24-1 with TRBJ2-3; 10 nucleotides line up with TRBD1. The V gene's germline CDR1 is KGHDR and CDR2 SFDVKD. The CDR3 extends over 16 amino acids. V gave up 4 bases and J gave up 8 bases; unmatched junction bases: 11.

The chain links TRBV9 to TRBJ2-7; possibly TRBD1 for D (5 bases). CDR1 and CDR2 (germline): SGDLS, YYNGEE. The CDR3 runs to 17 residues. Trimming cost V 3 bases and J 5 bases, with 24 bases left between them. CDR3 nucleotides: TGTGCCAGCAGCGGAGCCCCCGGCCTGCACGTCAGGGACGAGCAGTACTTC. Translated, it gives CASSGAPGLHVRDEQYF.

Only one count was recorded for this clone. This chain links TRBV7-9 with TRBJ1-3, with 9 bases matching TRBD1. V lost 0 bases and J lost 14; bases outside the gene matches: 2. Germline CDR1 reads SEHNR; CDR2 reads FQNEAQ (reference sequence). This CDR3 has 12 amino acids. CDR3 sequence (DNA): TGTGCCAGCAGCTTAGCTGGGGACAGGGTATATTTT. It translates to CASSLAGDRVYF.

The CDR3 nucleotides read TGTGCCAGCAGCTTATCCCCAGGAGAGACCCAGTACTTC. It translates to CASSLSPGETQYF. The chain recombines TRBV7-3 with TRBJ2-5; D is uncertain. This CDR3 contains 13 residues. Germline values: CDR1 SGHTA, CDR2 FQGTGA. Trimming stripped 2 bases from V and 4 bases from J, with 8 bases between.

The genes are TRBV4-3 and TRBJ1-1, with 9 positions matching TRBD1. This CDR3 has 16 amino acids. The germline V gene has CDR1 LGHNA and CDR2 YSLEER. With V trimmed by 5 bases and J by 1 base, 8 bases remained unmatched. The CDR3 DNA sequence: TGCGCCAGCAGCTCCGGGACAGGGAAGTGGAACACTGAAGCTTTCTTT. Its translation is CASSSGTGKWNTEAFF.

The V and J genes are TRBV4-1 and TRBJ1-5; TRBD1 matches 9 bases. There are 16 residues in the CDR3. V lost 1 base and J lost 2; bases outside the gene matches: 3. CDR1 MGHRA and CDR2 YSYEKL come from the germline V gene. The CDR3 here is CASSQVWDRGNQPQHF. The CDR3 nucleotides are TGCGCCAGCAGCCAAGTTTGGGACAGGGGCAATCAGCCCCAGCATTTT.

The chain employs TRBV28 and TRBJ2-3; 8 bases are a match to TRBD2. Germline CDR1 and CDR2: MDHEN and SYDVKM. CDR3 size: 16 residues. Trimming took 2 bases from V and 0 from J; bases not matched to a gene: 4. The CDR3 bases are TGTGCCAGCAGTTTACCGGGGGGGGGTAGCACAGATACGCAGTATTTT. Translating it yields CASSLPGGGSTDTQYF.

The rearrangement uses TRBV5-1 and TRBJ1-3; tentative D call: TRBD1 (5 bases). This CDR3 region has 16 residues. The germline V gene encodes CDR1 SGHRS and CDR2 YFSETQ. V was pared by 0 bases and J by 1 base, with 11 bases between. CDR3 bases: TGCGCCAGCAGCTTGGGCGGAGGGGTGTCTGGAAACACCATATATTTT. Translating it yields CASSLGGGVSGNTIYF.

The chain combines TRBV11-3 with TRBJ2-1; 10 bases are shared with TRBD2. After removal of 5 bases from V and 6 bases from J, the junction contained 7 bases not matched to a gene. Germline CDR1 is SGHNT and CDR2 is YENEEA. This CDR3 region has 15 residues. The CDR3 region has the DNA TGTGCCAGCAGCCCGTCACTAGCGGGAATCAATGAGCAGTTCTTC. As protein: CASSPSLAGINEQFF.

The chain couples TRBV10-2 to TRBJ2-3, with 13 bases that match TRBD2. Germline CDR1 and CDR2: WSHSY and SAAADI. J lost 5 bases, V lost 11 bases, and 19 bases had no gene match. The CDR3 loop spans 18 amino acids. The CDR3 DNA reads TGCGCCGTATACGGGACCGGGACTAGCGGGGAAGGGGAAGATACGCAGTATTTT. Protein product: CAVYGTGTSGEGEDTQYF.

This chain uses TRBV20-1 with TRBJ1-1; D is uncertain. Germline lookup yields CDR1 DFQATT and CDR2 SNEGSKA (reference sequence). The length of the CDR3 is 15 residues. The V end was cut by 3 bases, the J end by 11 bases, with 25 bases between. In nucleotides, the CDR3 is TGCAGTGCTAGTGCGGGGAACATACGGGCGGATGGGGCTTTCTTT. Translation gives CSASAGNIRADGAFF.

The V gene is TRBV24-1, the J gene TRBJ1-1, with D unresolved. The V and J ends lost 5 bases and 5 bases respectively, with 14 bases between them. The V gene's germline CDR1 is KGHDR and CDR2 SFDVKD. The CDR3 totals 14 residues. The chain's CDR3 is CATSAGVGGTEAFF. The CDR3 DNA is TGTGCCACCAGTGCTGGGGTAGGAGGGACTGAAGCTTTCTTT.

V and J are TRBV10-3 and TRBJ2-1; 10 bases map to TRBD2. V shed 2 bases and J 5 bases; nucleotides not matched to a gene: 9. Germline V CDR1 and CDR2: ENHRY, SYGVKD. The CDR3 covers 17 residues. The CDR3 DNA follows: TGTGCCATCAGTGAGCCCGGAGCGGGAGGGCGAAACAATGAGCAGTTCTTC. It is translated as CAISEPGAGGRNNEQFF.

This chain connects TRBV18 to TRBJ2-3, with TRBD1 as a possible D gene (5 bases). This CDR3 spans 15 amino acids. In germline, CDR1 is KGHSH, CDR2 LQKENI. V was clipped by 1 base and J by 2 bases, with 10 bases between them. The CDR3 spells CASSPRGLHTDTQYF. The CDR3 nucleotides read TGTGCCAGCTCACCACGGGGCCTACACACAGATACGCAGTATTTT. The full variable domain, completed using reference TRBV18 and TRBJ2-3, is NAGVMQNPRHLVRRRGQEARLRCSPMKGHSHVYWYRQLPEEGLKFMVYLQKENIIDESGMPKERFSAEFPKEGPSILRIQQVVRGDSAAYFCASSPRGLHTDTQYFGPGTRLTVL.

This rearrangement joins TRBV9 to TRBJ1-6; D is unresolved. Trimming removed 0 bases at V and 8 bases at J, with 12 bases between. This CDR3 contains 15 residues. The germline V gene has CDR1 SGDLS and CDR2 YYNGEE. The CDR3 DNA follows: TGTGCCAGCAGCGTAGCTCAGGATTCATATTCACCCCTCCACTTT. Protein: CASSVAQDSYSPLHF. The full variable domain, with the rest looked up from reference TRBV9 and TRBJ1-6, is DSGVTQTPKHLITATGQRVTLRCSPRSGDLSVYWYQQSLDQGLQFLIQYYNGEERAKGNILERFSAQQFPDLHSELNLSSLELGDSALYFCASSVAQDSYSPLHFGNGTRLTVT.

This clone was seen just once. The J gene is TRBJ1-4, the V gene TRBV4-1; no clear D gene. With 0 bases removed from V and 7 bases from J, the gap between germline ends came to 9 bases. Germline CDR1 is MGHRA and CDR2 is YSYEKL. This CDR3 spans 14 amino acids. The DNA for the CDR3 is TGCGCCAGCAGCCAAGATCAACAGAGTGAAAAACTGTTTTTT. This sequence encodes CASSQDQQSEKLFF.